Below, one T cell receptor beta chain is given with its context. This specimen belongs to a study of blood T cell repertoires in COVID-19. For the study at large: Specimens from acute and convalescent COVID-19 originated in the United States, Italy and Spain.

V lost 3 bases and J lost 2; bases outside the gene matches: 1. The germline V gene encodes CDR1 GTSNPN and CDR2 SVGIG (reference sequence). The length of the CDR3 is 14 residues. Researchers sorted participants into cohorts using their self-reported clinical history. The repertoire was sequenced with immunoSEQ multiplex PCR; TCRdb's copy has only in-frame clones and lacks some. The data hold 220,000 or so clones, with 85% to 90% observed a single time. The sequencing input was PBMCs or T cells enriched from blood (not recorded which). This chain connects TRBV30 to TRBJ2-7; 13 bases align to TRBD2. The receptor was derived from a woman between 50 and 59 years old with acute COVID-19. The CDR3 loop reads CAWRGTSGAYEQYF. The CDR3 nucleotides are TGTGCCTGGAGGGGGACTAGCGGGGCCTACGAGCAGTACTTC.